The T cell receptor beta chain under discussion was sequenced for a study of CD8 T cells in ankylosing spondylitis. Germline CDR1 reads MNHEY; CDR2 reads SVGEGT. The V and J ends lost 5 bases and 2 bases, in that order; junction bases with no gene match: 9. This CDR3 region has 17 residues. TCRdb fed the 5' RACE reads into MiXCR, producing one record per CDR3 protein. This sample carries approximately 340,000 distinct CDR3 sequences, roughly 14% of them seen once, and the ten largest clones take roughly 0.99%. The sample comprised blood, either unsorted or a sorted T cell fraction (not recorded which). This TCR was sampled from a male donor with ankylosing spondylitis or in good health (not recorded which). V is TRBV6-2 or TRBV6-3 and J is TRBJ2-1, with 10 bases matching TRBD2. DNA of the CDR3: TGTGCCAGCAGTACTAGGACTAGCGGAGCTACCTACAATGAGCAGTTCTTC. This codes for CASSTRTSGATYNEQFF.